This paragraph covers one TCR beta chain sequence. Germline-derived CDR1 and CDR2 are MDHEN and SYDVKM. The ends lost 0 bases at V and 1 base at J; junction bases unmatched: 7. The CDR3 runs to 17 residues. This sample is part of a study of blood T cell repertoires in COVID-19. The wider study: Sources were T cells, B-cell-depleted T cells, or PBMCs; the material itself was cDNA or gDNA.

Original data processing: Scientists estimated how many nucleated cells there were by amplifying reference gene primers. Method: immunoSEQ multiplex PCR; TCRdb's copy keeps in-frame clones and lacks some. V and J calls and clone size come straight from that table; D and trimming were deduced from the DNA. The sample yields some 210,000 clones, about nine tenths seen once. This receptor was identified in a man between 60 and 75 years old who had recovered from COVID-19. What was sequenced was peripheral blood. This chain uses TRBV28 with TRBJ2-7; 9 bases map to TRBD1. The CDR3 sequence is CASSLWGGTGRSYEQYF. For the CDR3, the DNA is TGTGCCAGCAGTTTATGGGGGGGGACAGGGAGGTCCTACGAGCAGTACTTC. Using reference TRBV28 and TRBJ2-7 for the parts outside the CDR3, the full variable domain is DVKVTQSSRYLVKRTGEKVFLECVQDMDHENMFWYRQDPGLGLRLIYFSYDVKMKEKGDIPEGYSVSREKKERFSLILESASTNQTSMYLCASSLWGGTGRSYEQYFGPGTRLTVT.